One sample yielded the 22 T cell receptor beta chains listed below, sequenced in a study of spatial heterogeneity in lung cancer. The sample's time point: sample taken at primary tumor resection. Whole RNA was taken from tumor, nontumor lung or frozen PBMC; it was then sequenced unsorted. One entry per CDR3 protein, called by TCRdb with MiXCR from the 5' RACE reads. The sample consists of about 21,000 distinct CDR3 sequences, approximately 4.4% of them appearing once. This specimen was PBMCs, taken at surgery. The receptors derive from a male donor with early-stage non-small cell lung cancer.

In its sample, this clonotype was seen many times. The V gene is TRBV5-5, the J gene TRBJ1-3, with 7 positions matching TRBD1. Looked up from germline, CDR1 is SGHKS and CDR2 is YYEKEE (reference sequence). The CDR3 loop spans 17 amino acids. Trimming at V came to 2 bases and at J to 2 bases, leaving 10 bases not matched to a gene. DNA of the CDR3: TGTGCCAGCAGCTTCAATTCGGGACAGACAACTGGAAACACCATATATTTT. Amino acids: CASSFNSGQTTGNTIYF.

Many counts were recorded for this clonotype. DNA for the CDR3: TGTGCCAGCAGCTTAGTGGCGGGAGGGCCAGATACGCAGTATTTT. This gives the protein CASSLVAGGPDTQYF. The V and J genes are TRBV11-2 and TRBJ2-3; 9 nucleotides line up with TRBD2. The CDR3 contains 15 residues. Germline V gene sequence: CDR1 SGHAT, CDR2 FQNNGV. V trimming: 1 base; J trimming: 4 bases; junction bases outside the gene matches: 3.

This clonotype was seen many times. The rearrangement uses TRBV7-9 and TRBJ2-7; D not certain. CDR1 and CDR2 (germline): SEHNR, FQNEAQ (reference sequence). Deletions cut 8 bases from V and 0 bases from J, with 8 bases between. The CDR3 runs 12 residues. Here the CDR3 reads CASATDSYEQYF. The CDR3 DNA reads as TGTGCCAGCGCTACGGACTCCTACGAGCAGTACTTC. Full variable domain (remainder filled in from reference TRBV7-9 and TRBJ2-7): DTGVSQNPRHKITKRGQNVTFRCDPISEHNRLYWYRQTLGQGPEFLTYFQNEAQLEKSRLLSDRFSAERPKGSFSTLEIQRTEQGDSAMYLCASATDSYEQYFGPGTRLTVT.

Judged by abundance, this clonotype is medium-sized. V is TRBV6-5 and J is TRBJ1-6; 7 bases agree with TRBD1. The CDR3 is 14 amino acids. The germline V gene has CDR1 MNHEY and CDR2 SVGAGI. J gave up 10 bases and V 6 bases, and 9 bases lay outside the gene matches. CDR3 sequence: CASSPGQIKSPLHF. DNA of the CDR3: TGTGCCAGCAGCCCGGGACAGATAAAGTCACCCCTCCACTTT.

In its sample, this clonotype is medium-sized. The DNA of the CDR3 is TGTGCCAGCAGCTTGGTCAGCATAGCCAAAAACATTCAGTACTTC. It translates to CASSLVSIAKNIQYF. The chain joins TRBV7-9 to TRBJ2-4, with unresolved D. CDR3 length: 15 residues. Germline V gene lookup returns CDR1 SEHNR and CDR2 FQNEAQ (reference sequence). V dropped 3 bases and J dropped 0 bases, with 9 bases sitting between them.

This clonotype was seen repeatedly, ten times or more. The chain carries TRBV12-3 or TRBV12-4 and TRBJ2-2; no definite D call. The CDR3 contains 11 residues. The V gene lost 7 bases and the J gene lost 4 bases, with 4 bases spanning the gap. The CDR3 protein is CASTRTGELFF. The CDR3 nucleotides are TGTGCCAGCACCCGCACCGGGGAGCTGTTTTTT.

The CDR3 bases are TGCGCCAGCAGTGAGTCAGGCGGGAGAGGTACAGATACGCAGTATTTT. This codes for CASSESGGRGTDTQYF. The genes are TRBV10-2 and TRBJ2-3, with 7 bases identical to TRBD2. The CDR3 sequence is 16 residues long. The germline CDR1 and CDR2 sequences are WSHSY and SAAADI. The V segment lost 0 bases and the J segment 3 bases; nucleotides outside the gene matches: 6.

This clonotype was seen repeatedly, ten times or more. This rearrangement joins TRBV7-9 to TRBJ2-7; 7 bases line up with TRBD2. Looked up from germline, CDR1 is SEHNR and CDR2 is FQNEAQ (reference sequence). The CDR3 is 15 residues long. J lost 0 bases, V lost 5 bases, and 7 bases had no gene match. Here the CDR3 DNA reads TGTGCCAGCAGCCCTAGCGGAATGAGCTCCTACGAGCAGTACTTC. It codes for CASSPSGMSSYEQYF. Combining the CDR3 with reference TRBV7-9 and TRBJ2-7 gives the whole variable domain DTGVSQNPRHKITKRGQNVTFRCDPISEHNRLYWYRQTLGQGPEFLTYFQNEAQLEKSRLLSDRFSAERPKGSFSTLEIQRTEQGDSAMYLCASSPSGMSSYEQYFGPGTRLTVT.

This rearrangement joins TRBV20-1 to TRBJ2-4, with 9 bases identical to TRBD1. The germline gives CDR1 DFQATT, CDR2 SNEGSKA (reference sequence). There are 16 residues in the CDR3. V lost 3 bases to trimming and J lost 0 bases; unmatched junction nucleotides: 6. In DNA, the CDR3 is TGCAGTGCTAGTACACAGGGGGCGCAAGCCAAAAACATTCAGTACTTC. It yields the protein CSASTQGAQAKNIQYF.

Sample share makes this clonotype medium-sized. The V call is TRBV2, the J call TRBJ2-1; D may be TRBD2 (5 bases). The CDR3 is made up of 16 amino acids. Germline CDR1 is SNHLY and CDR2 is FYNNEI. V was cut by 1 base and J by 0 bases, with 10 bases left in between. The CDR3 region is CASSEVRGSSYNEQFF. DNA of the CDR3: TGTGCCAGCAGTGAAGTTCGAGGGAGCTCCTACAATGAGCAGTTCTTC.

This clonotype is medium-sized. This chain uses TRBV11-2 with TRBJ1-5; 7 bases match TRBD1. This CDR3 spans 16 amino acids. Trimming cost V 5 bases and J 6 bases; bases outside gene matches: 13. Germline assignment: CDR1 SGHAT and CDR2 FQNNGV. The CDR3 protein is CASSLTTGTSSQPQHF. CDR3 nucleotide sequence: TGTGCCAGCAGCCTAACGACAGGGACGTCAAGTCAGCCCCAGCATTTT.

This clonotype was counted many times. This rearrangement joins TRBV7-2 to TRBJ2-2; tentatively, D is TRBD2 (6 bases). The length of the CDR3 is 14 residues. The V gene lost 3 bases and the J gene lost 4 bases, with 9 bases spanning the gap. Germline V lookup: CDR1 SGHTA, CDR2 FQGNSA. In DNA form, the CDR3 reads TGTGCCAGCAGCTTGGGACTTGGCACCGGGGAGCTGTTTTTT. Residues: CASSLGLGTGELFF. Based on the CDR3 plus reference TRBV7-2 and TRBJ2-2, the full variable domain is GAGVSQSPSNKVTEKGKDVELRCDPISGHTALYWYRQSLGQGLEFLIYFQGNSAPDKSGLPSDRFSAERTGGSVSTLTIQRTQQEDSAVYLCASSLGLGTGELFFGEGSRLTVL.

This clonotype was recorded at least ten times. The rearrangement uses TRBV7-2 and TRBJ1-1; D call uncertain. The CDR3 is 13 residues long. Trimming took 3 bases from V and 7 from J, leaving 12 bases between them. The V gene's germline CDR1 is SGHTA and CDR2 FQGNSA. As DNA, the CDR3 is TGTGCCAGCAGCTTTCAGGTAACTTTTGAAGCTTTCTTT. Residues: CASSFQVTFEAFF.

The J gene is TRBJ1-2, the V gene TRBV3-1; 9 nucleotides line up with TRBD1. Per germline, CDR1 LGHDT and CDR2 YNNKEL (reference sequence). This CDR3 is 13 amino acids long. The trim removed 4 bases at V and 8 bases at J, leaving 5 bases unmatched. CDR3 nucleotides: TGTGCCAGCAGCCTAAACAGGGGGCCGGGCTACACCTTC. It yields the protein CASSLNRGPGYTF. The whole variable domain, filled in from reference TRBV3-1 and TRBJ1-2, reads DTAVSQTPKYLVTQMGNDKSIKCEQNLGHDTMYWYKQDSKKFLKIMFSYNNKELIINETVPNRFSPKSPDKAHLNLHINSLELGDSAVYFCASSLNRGPGYTFGSGTRLTVV.

The sample holds many counts of this clonotype. V usage is TRBV4-1 and J usage is TRBJ2-1; D is unresolved. CDR1 and CDR2 from the germline V gene are MGHRA and YSYEKL. CDR3 length: 12 residues. The V end was cut by 0 bases, the J end by 12 bases, with 9 bases between. The CDR3 nucleotides read TGCGCCAGCAGCCAAGATCTTGTAAGGCAGTTCTTC. Translated: CASSQDLVRQFF.

This clonotype came up a few times. The J gene is TRBJ2-7, the V gene TRBV11-3; 8 nucleotides align to TRBD1. V lost 3 bases and J lost 0; bases outside the gene matches: 4. The CDR3 has 15 residues. In germline, CDR1 is SGHNT, CDR2 YENEEA. The DNA of the CDR3 is TGTGCCAGCAGCTTTGGACAGGGCTCCTCCTACGAGCAGTACTTC. Protein: CASSFGQGSSYEQYF.

This clonotype was recorded at least ten times. J is TRBJ2-1 and V is TRBV28; D possibly uses TRBD1 or TRBD2 (6 bases each). CDR1 is MDHEN, CDR2 SYDVKM, per germline. The CDR3 contains 15 residues. V lost 4 bases to trimming and J lost 0 bases, with 10 bases between them. The CDR3 is CASSYGGSSYNEQFF. The CDR3 coding sequence is TGTGCCAGCAGTTACGGGGGCAGCTCCTACAATGAGCAGTTCTTC.

The V call is TRBV7-2, the J call TRBJ1-1; maybe TRBD1 (6 bases). Trimming left V 5 bases short and J 5 bases short, with 15 bases between. Germline lookup yields CDR1 SGHTA and CDR2 FQGNSA. The CDR3 spans 14 residues. This chain's CDR3 is CASSIEGGSTEAFF. For the CDR3, the DNA is TGTGCCAGCAGCATAGAGGGGGGGAGTACTGAAGCTTTCTTT.

This rearrangement joins TRBV3-1 to TRBJ1-1; 8 bases line up with TRBD1. The ends lost 1 base at V and 8 bases at J; junction bases unmatched: 12. Germline CDR1 and CDR2: LGHDT and YNNKEL (reference sequence). The CDR3 has 16 amino acids. In nucleotides, the CDR3 is TGTGCCAGCAGCCAAGGGGGGATTCTAAGGACAGGGGAAGCTTTCTTT. This sequence encodes CASSQGGILRTGEAFF.

In this sample, this clonotype turned up many times. The chain carries TRBV7-2 and TRBJ1-4; weak D call: TRBD1 (6 bases). Trimming removed 4 bases at V and 3 bases at J, with 12 bases between. Germline CDR1 is SGHTA and CDR2 is FQGNSA. The length of the CDR3 is 15 residues. For the CDR3, the DNA is TGTGCCAGCAGCTCCACCAGGGGCTCTAATGAAAAACTGTTTTTT. It encodes CASSSTRGSNEKLFF.

The chain links TRBV7-2 to TRBJ2-3, with TRBD1 identical over 10 bases. In germline, CDR1 is SGHTA, CDR2 FQGNSA. CDR3 length: 16 amino acids. Losses at the gene ends were 6 bases for V and 2 bases for J; bases not matched to a gene: 8. CDR3: CASRPPGQGSTDTQYF. In DNA, the CDR3 is TGTGCCAGCAGGCCCCCGGGACAGGGGTCCACAGATACGCAGTATTTT. Looking up the rest from reference TRBV7-2 and TRBJ2-3 gives the full variable domain: GAGVSQSPSNKVTEKGKDVELRCDPISGHTALYWYRQSLGQGLEFLIYFQGNSAPDKSGLPSDRFSAERTGGSVSTLTIQRTQQEDSAVYLCASRPPGQGSTDTQYFGPGTRLTVL.

Many counts were recorded for this clonotype. The chain is built from TRBV5-1 and TRBJ2-1; no reliable D call. With 3 bases removed from V and 1 base from J, the gap between germline ends came to 11 bases. Germline assignment: CDR1 SGHRS and CDR2 YFSETQ. This CDR3 has 15 amino acids. The CDR3 DNA sequence: TGCGCCAGCAGCTCCCCCTCTCCGTCCTACAATGAGCAGTTCTTC. Translation: CASSSPSPSYNEQFF. The variable domain in full, completed from reference TRBV5-1 and TRBJ2-1, reads KAGVTQTPRYLIKTRGQQVTLSCSPISGHRSVSWYQQTPGQGLQFLFEYFSETQRNKGNFPGRFSGRQFSNSRSEMNVSTLELGDSALYLCASSSPSPSYNEQFFGPGTRLTVL.